This T cell receptor beta chain emerged from a study of response to subunit inactivated influenza vaccine. Whole-study results and caveats: Authors suggested seasonal influenza vaccinations each recruit few new T cells.

TCRdb re-analysed the RT-PCR reads in MiXCR, keeping a single row per CDR3 protein. The data show about 480,000 distinct CDR3 sequences, with about 25% seen just once and around 2% held by the top ten. This clonotype was seen ten or more times. What it binds is not known. The CDR3 contains 13 residues. Germline V lookup: CDR1 MNHNS, CDR2 SASEGT. Trimming pared 6 bases from V and 7 bases from J, leaving 13 bases between. The chain couples TRBV6-1 to TRBJ1-5; D not resolved. The sample consisted of CD4+ T cells sorted from PBMCs, taken 5 to 6 days after vaccination. This receptor was taken from a man aged 50 to 59 who received an inactivated influenza vaccine. CDR3 amino acids: CASSPDRGQPQHF. The CDR3 bases are TGTGCCAGCAGCCCAGACCGGGGACAGCCCCAGCATTTT.